What follows describes a single T cell receptor (beta chain). Its antigen is currently unknown. Only in-frame clones appear in the TCRdb table, and some are missing; sequencing was by immunoSEQ multiplex PCR. The table records approximately 20,000 clones, about 81% of them present only once. These data originate in a study of CD4 T cells in relation to SARS-CoV-2 and coronaviruses. Study as a whole: Shared crossreactive spike epitopes were mapped to their HLA restriction.

Before the COVID-19 pandemic, during about 2010-2019, CD4+ T cells were taken from unexposed donors. CD4+ T cells were isolated from the cells after around eleven days of culture. Cultures held roughly 2 million PBMCs per well with around 10 IU/ml IL-2. Notes on the study in general: Monoreactive clones expanded significantly more to SARS-CoV-2 than crossreactive clones did.

The ends lost 1 base at V and 1 base at J; junction bases unmatched: 4. This CDR3 is 16 amino acids long. Germline assignment: CDR1 KGHDR and CDR2 SFDVKD. The TCR comes from a human donor in good health. What was sequenced was CD4+ T cells from PBMCs, cultured in vitro. This chain uses TRBV24-1 with TRBJ2-7, with 9 bases lining up with TRBD1. CDR3 DNA sequence: TGTGCCACCAGTGATTTAGTGGGGACAGGGTCCTACGAGCAGTACTTC. It codes for CATSDLVGTGSYEQYF.